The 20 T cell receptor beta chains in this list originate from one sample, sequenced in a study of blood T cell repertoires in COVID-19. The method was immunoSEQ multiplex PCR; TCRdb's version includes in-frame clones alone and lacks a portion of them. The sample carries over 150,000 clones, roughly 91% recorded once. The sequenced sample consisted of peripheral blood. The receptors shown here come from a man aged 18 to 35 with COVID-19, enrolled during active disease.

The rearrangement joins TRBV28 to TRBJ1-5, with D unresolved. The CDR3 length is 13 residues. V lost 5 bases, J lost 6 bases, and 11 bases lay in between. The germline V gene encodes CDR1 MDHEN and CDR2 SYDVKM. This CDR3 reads CASSNVRGQPQHF. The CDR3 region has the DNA TGTGCCAGCAGTAATGTTCGGGGTCAGCCCCAGCATTTT.

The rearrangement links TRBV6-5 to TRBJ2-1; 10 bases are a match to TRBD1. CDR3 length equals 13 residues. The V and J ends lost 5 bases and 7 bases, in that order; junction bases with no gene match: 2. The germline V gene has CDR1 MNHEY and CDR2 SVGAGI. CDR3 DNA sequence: TGTGCCAGCAGTAGGACAGGGGGAAATGAGCAGTTCTTC. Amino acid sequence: CASSRTGGNEQFF.

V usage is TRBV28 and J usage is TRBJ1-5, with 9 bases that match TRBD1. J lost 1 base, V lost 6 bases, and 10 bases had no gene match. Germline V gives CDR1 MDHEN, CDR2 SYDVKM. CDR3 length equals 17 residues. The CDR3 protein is CASRRRQGVVSNQPQHF. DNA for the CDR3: TGTGCCAGCAGGCGTCGACAGGGGGTAGTAAGCAATCAGCCCCAGCATTTT.

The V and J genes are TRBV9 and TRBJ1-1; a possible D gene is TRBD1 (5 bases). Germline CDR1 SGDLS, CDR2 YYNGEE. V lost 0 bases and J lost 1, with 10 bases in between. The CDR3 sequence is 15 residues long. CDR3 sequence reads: CASSVARGGNTEAFF. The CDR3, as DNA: TGTGCCAGCAGCGTAGCGCGGGGCGGGAACACTGAAGCTTTCTTT.

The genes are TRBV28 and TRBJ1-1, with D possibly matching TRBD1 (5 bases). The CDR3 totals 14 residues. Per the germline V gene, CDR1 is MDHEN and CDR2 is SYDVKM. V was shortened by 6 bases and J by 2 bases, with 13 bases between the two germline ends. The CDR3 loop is CASSTPGPNTEAFF. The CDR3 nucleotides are TGTGCCAGCAGCACCCCAGGGCCCAACACTGAAGCTTTCTTT. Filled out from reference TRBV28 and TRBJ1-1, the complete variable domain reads DVKVTQSSRYLVKRTGEKVFLECVQDMDHENMFWYRQDPGLGLRLIYFSYDVKMKEKGDIPEGYSVSREKKERFSLILESASTNQTSMYLCASSTPGPNTEAFFGQGTRLTVV.

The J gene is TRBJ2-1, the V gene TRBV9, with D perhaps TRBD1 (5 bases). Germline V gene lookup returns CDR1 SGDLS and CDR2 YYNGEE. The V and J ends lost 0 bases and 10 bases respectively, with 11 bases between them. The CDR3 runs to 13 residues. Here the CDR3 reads CASSVVAGREQFF. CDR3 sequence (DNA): TGTGCCAGCAGCGTAGTCGCAGGGCGAGAGCAGTTCTTC.

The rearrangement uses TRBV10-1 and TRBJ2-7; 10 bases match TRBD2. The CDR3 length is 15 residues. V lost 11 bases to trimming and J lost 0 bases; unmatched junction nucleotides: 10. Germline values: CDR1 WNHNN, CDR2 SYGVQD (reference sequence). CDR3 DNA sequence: TGCGCCCATAGGACGGGACTAGCGAACTCCTACGAGCAGTACTTC. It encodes CAHRTGLANSYEQYF.

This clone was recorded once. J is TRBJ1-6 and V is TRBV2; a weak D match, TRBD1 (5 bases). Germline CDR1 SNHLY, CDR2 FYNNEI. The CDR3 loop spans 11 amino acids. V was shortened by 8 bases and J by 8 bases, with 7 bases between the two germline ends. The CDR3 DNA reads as TGTGCCAGCTCAGGGTATTCACCCCTCCACTTT. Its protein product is CASSGYSPLHF.

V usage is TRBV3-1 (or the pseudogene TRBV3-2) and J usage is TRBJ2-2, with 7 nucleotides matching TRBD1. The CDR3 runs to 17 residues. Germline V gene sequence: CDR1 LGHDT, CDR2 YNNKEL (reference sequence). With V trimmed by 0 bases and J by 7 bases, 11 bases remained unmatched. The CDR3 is CASSQDLAGGSIGELFF. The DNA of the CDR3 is TGTGCCAGCAGCCAAGATCTGGCAGGGGGTAGTATCGGGGAGCTGTTTTTT.

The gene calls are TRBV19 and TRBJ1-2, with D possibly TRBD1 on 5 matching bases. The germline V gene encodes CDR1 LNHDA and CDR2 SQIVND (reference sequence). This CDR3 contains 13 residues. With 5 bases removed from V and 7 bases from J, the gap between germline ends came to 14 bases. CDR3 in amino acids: CASSLRETGGYTF. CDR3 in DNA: TGTGCCAGTAGTCTCAGGGAAACTGGTGGCTACACCTTC.

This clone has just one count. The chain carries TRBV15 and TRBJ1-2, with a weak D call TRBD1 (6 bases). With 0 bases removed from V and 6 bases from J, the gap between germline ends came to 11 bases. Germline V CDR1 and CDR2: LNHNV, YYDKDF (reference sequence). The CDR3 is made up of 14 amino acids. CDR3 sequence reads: CATSRDRRGDGYTF. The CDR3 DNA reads TGTGCCACCAGCAGAGATCGCAGGGGAGATGGCTACACCTTC. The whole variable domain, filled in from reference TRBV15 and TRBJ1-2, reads DAMVIQNPRYQVTQFGKPVTLSCSQTLNHNVMYWYQQKSSQAPKLLFHYYDKDFNNEADTPDNFQSRRPNTSFCFLDIRSPGLGDTAMYLCATSRDRRGDGYTFGSGTRLTVV.

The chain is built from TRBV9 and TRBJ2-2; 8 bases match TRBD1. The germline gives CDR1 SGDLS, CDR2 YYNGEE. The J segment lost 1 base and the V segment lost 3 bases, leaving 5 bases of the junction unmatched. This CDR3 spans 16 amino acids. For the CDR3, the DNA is TGTGCCAGCAGCGGGGACGGGACAGGGAACACCGGGGAGCTGTTTTTT. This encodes CASSGDGTGNTGELFF. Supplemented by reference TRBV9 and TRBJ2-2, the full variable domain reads DSGVTQTPKHLITATGQRVTLRCSPRSGDLSVYWYQQSLDQGLQFLIQYYNGEERAKGNILERFSAQQFPDLHSELNLSSLELGDSALYFCASSGDGTGNTGELFFGEGSRLTVL.

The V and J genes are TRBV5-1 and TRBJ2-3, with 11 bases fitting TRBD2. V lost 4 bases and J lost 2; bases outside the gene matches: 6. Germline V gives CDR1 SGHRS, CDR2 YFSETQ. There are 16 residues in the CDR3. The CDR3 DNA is TGCGCCAGCAGCCCGCTGGGACTAGCGGACACAGATACGCAGTATTTT. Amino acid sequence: CASSPLGLADTDTQYF. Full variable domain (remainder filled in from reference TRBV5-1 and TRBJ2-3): KAGVTQTPRYLIKTRGQQVTLSCSPISGHRSVSWYQQTPGQGLQFLFEYFSETQRNKGNFPGRFSGRQFSNSRSEMNVSTLELGDSALYLCASSPLGLADTDTQYFGPGTRLTVL.

The CDR3 reads CASSPLGLAVYNEQFF. In nucleotides, the CDR3 is TGCGCCAGCAGCCCGCTCGGACTAGCGGTATACAATGAGCAGTTCTTC. V and J are TRBV5-1 and TRBJ2-1; 10 nucleotides line up with TRBD2. The CDR3 consists of 16 residues. Per the germline V gene, CDR1 is SGHRS and CDR2 is YFSETQ. V lost 4 bases and J lost 4; bases outside the gene matches: 8.

CDR3: CASSLDWTSGSYEQFF. CDR3 nucleotides: TGTGCCAGCAGCTTAGATTGGACTAGCGGGAGCTATGAGCAGTTCTTC. This sequence joins TRBV11-2 and TRBJ2-1, with 13 bases aligning to TRBD2. The CDR3 is made up of 16 amino acids. V shed 0 bases, J shed 8 bases, and the junction held 4 bases outside the gene matches. The germline V gene has CDR1 SGHAT and CDR2 FQNNGV.

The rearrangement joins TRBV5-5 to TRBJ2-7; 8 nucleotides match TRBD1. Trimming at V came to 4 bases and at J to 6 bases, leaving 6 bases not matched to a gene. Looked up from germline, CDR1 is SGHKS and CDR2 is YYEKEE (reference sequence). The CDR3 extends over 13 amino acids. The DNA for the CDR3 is TGTGCCAGCAGCGCCGGACAGGGAACCGAGCAGTACTTC. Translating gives CASSAGQGTEQYF.

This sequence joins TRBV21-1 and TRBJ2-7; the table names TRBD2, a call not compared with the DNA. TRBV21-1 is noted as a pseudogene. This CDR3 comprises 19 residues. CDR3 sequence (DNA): TGTGCCAGCATCACGATCCAGACTAGCGGTTCTTGGGGGGCCTACGAGCAGTACTTC. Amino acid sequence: CASITIQTSGSWGAYEQYF.

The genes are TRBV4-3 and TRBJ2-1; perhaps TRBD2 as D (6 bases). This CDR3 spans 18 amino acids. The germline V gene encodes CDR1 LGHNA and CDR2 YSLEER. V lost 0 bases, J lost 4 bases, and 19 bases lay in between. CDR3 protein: CASSQDRGSSRVYNEQFF. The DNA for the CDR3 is TGCGCCAGCAGCCAAGATCGGGGGAGCTCCAGGGTTTACAATGAGCAGTTCTTC.

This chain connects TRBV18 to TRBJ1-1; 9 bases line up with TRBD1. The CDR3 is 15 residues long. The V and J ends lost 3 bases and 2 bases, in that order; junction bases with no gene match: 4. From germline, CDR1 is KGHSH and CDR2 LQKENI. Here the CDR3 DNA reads TGTGCCAGCTCACCCCGGACAGGGGATAACACTGAAGCTTTCTTT. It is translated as CASSPRTGDNTEAFF. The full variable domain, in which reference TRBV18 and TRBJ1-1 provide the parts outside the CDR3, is NAGVMQNPRHLVRRRGQEARLRCSPMKGHSHVYWYRQLPEEGLKFMVYLQKENIIDESGMPKERFSAEFPKEGPSILRIQQVVRGDSAAYFCASSPRTGDNTEAFFGQGTRLTVV.

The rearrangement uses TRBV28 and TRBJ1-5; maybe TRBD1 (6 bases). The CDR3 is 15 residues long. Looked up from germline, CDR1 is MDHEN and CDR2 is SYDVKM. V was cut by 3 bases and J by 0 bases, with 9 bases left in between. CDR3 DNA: TGTGCCAGCAGTTTCCAGGGGAGTAGCAATCAGCCCCAGCATTTT. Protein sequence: CASSFQGSSNQPQHF. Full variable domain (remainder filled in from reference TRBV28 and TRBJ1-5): DVKVTQSSRYLVKRTGEKVFLECVQDMDHENMFWYRQDPGLGLRLIYFSYDVKMKEKGDIPEGYSVSREKKERFSLILESASTNQTSMYLCASSFQGSSNQPQHFGDGTRLSIL.